This T cell receptor beta chain was identified in a study of identifying expanded T cells in peripheral blood. General study results and limits: Over about two and four weeks, about 16.4 and 19 clones changed, versus around 1.1 between replicates. Variance in clone template counts between roughly two-week samples significantly increased with total template count across all healthy donors.

Generated by immunoSEQ multiplex PCR, the TCRdb table keeps only in-frame clones and is missing some. Among about 78,000 clones listed, around nine tenths were seen once. V shed 2 bases and J 3 bases; nucleotides not matched to a gene: 3. The CDR3 sequence is 14 residues long. Germline V CDR1 and CDR2: LGHNA, YSLEER. On this clone: The antigen remains undetermined.

No infections or other immune events were documented during collection. The V gene is TRBV4-3, the J gene TRBJ2-5; 7 bases align to TRBD2. The TCR was taken from a person aged 18 to 70 in good health. Sequenced sample: blood. CDR3 residues: CASSQWEGEETQYF. CDR3 sequence (DNA): TGCGCCAGCAGCCAATGGGAGGGCGAAGAGACCCAGTACTTC.